Each of the 27 T cell receptor beta chains below was sequenced from the same sample in a study of CD8+ T cells in alopecia areata. RNA was extracted and reverse transcribed into cDNA as the sequencing template. The protocol was immunoSEQ multiplex PCR, while the TCRdb copy is restricted to in-frame clones and leaves out a portion. The sample contains roughly 190,000 clones, 60% of which appear only once. Treatment described: oral pan-JAK inhibitor, 5-10 mg twice daily. The sequencing used CD4+ T cells sorted from blood, collected at week 24, from a patient treated with tofacitinib. Every receptor here comes from a human donor with alopecia areata.

The V call is TRBV15, the J call TRBJ1-1, with D unclear. Per the germline V gene, CDR1 is LNHNV and CDR2 is YYDKDF (reference sequence). There are 12 residues in the CDR3. V lost 11 bases and J 4 bases, leaving 14 bases between the germline ends. DNA of the CDR3: TGTGCCGCCGGCGGTGTTTCCACTGAAGCTTTCTTT. Translation: CAAGGVSTEAFF.

This clone has more than one count but fewer than ten. This chain links TRBV10-2 with TRBJ2-6; D ambiguous. V lost 6 bases to trimming and J lost 0 bases, with 12 bases between them. CDR1 is WSHSY, CDR2 SAAADI, per germline. The CDR3 is 16 residues long. CDR3 region: CASRESSNSGANVLTF. CDR3 sequence (DNA): TGCGCCAGCAGGGAAAGCAGCAACTCTGGGGCCAACGTCCTGACTTTC.

There are many counts of this clone. V usage is TRBV28 and J usage is TRBJ2-1; 8 bases line up with TRBD1. Trimming removed 2 bases from V and 6 bases from J; junction bases left unmatched: 3. CDR3 length: 14 residues. CDR1 is MDHEN, CDR2 SYDVKM, per germline. CDR3 nucleotide sequence: TGTGCCAGCAGTTTACAGGGGGCAATCAATGAGCAGTTCTTC. This gives the protein CASSLQGAINEQFF.

At least ten counts were recorded for this clone. V and J are TRBV7-2 and TRBJ2-1; the D is unclear. Germline V gene data show CDR1 as SGHTA and CDR2 as FQGNSA. The CDR3 is made up of 13 amino acids. Between the trimmed V and J ends, which lost 6 bases and 7 bases, there was a span of 13 bases. CDR3 sequence reads: CASRLVGVNEQFF. Written as DNA, the CDR3 is TGTGCCAGCAGGCTGGTTGGGGTAAATGAGCAGTTCTTC.

V usage is TRBV29-1 and J usage is TRBJ2-1; 8 bases align to TRBD1. Trimming at V came to 6 bases and at J to 4 bases, leaving 5 bases not matched to a gene. Germline-derived CDR1 and CDR2 are SQVTM and ANQGSEA. The CDR3 spans 13 residues. DNA of the CDR3: TGCAGCGTGGGACAGGTAAAGTACAATGAGCAGTTCTTC. Encoded protein: CSVGQVKYNEQFF.

The chain employs TRBV7-9 and TRBJ2-2, with 9 bases fitting TRBD1. CDR3 length equals 15 residues. The V gene's germline CDR1 is SEHNR and CDR2 FQNEAQ (reference sequence). J was trimmed by 5 bases and V by 3 bases; bases with no gene match: 4. CDR3 region: CASSFRDRETGELFF. CDR3 sequence (DNA): TGTGCCAGCAGCTTCCGGGACAGGGAGACCGGGGAGCTGTTTTTT.

The chain carries TRBV5-6 and TRBJ2-6, with a weak D call TRBD1 (6 bases). Deletions cut 2 bases from V and 4 bases from J, with 16 bases between. Per germline, CDR1 SGHDT and CDR2 YYEEEE. This CDR3 spans 17 amino acids. CDR3 coding DNA: TGTGCCAGCAGCTTCCCGACAGGCGCCTTGGGGGCCAACGTCCTGACTTTC. Translated, it gives CASSFPTGALGANVLTF. The variable domain in full, completed from reference TRBV5-6 and TRBJ2-6, reads DAGVTQSPTHLIKTRGQQVTLRCSPKSGHDTVSWYQQALGQGPQFIFQYYEEEERQRGNFPDRFSGHQFPNYSSELNVNALLLGDSALYLCASSFPTGALGANVLTFGAGSRLTVL.

This clone was detected only once. The chain has TRBV10-1 and TRBJ2-7; D unresolved. This CDR3 is built from 13 residues. Trimming took off 4 bases at V and 3 bases at J, with 10 bases between the two ends. Germline CDR1 reads WNHNN; CDR2 reads SYGVQD (reference sequence). Written as DNA, the CDR3 is TGCGCCAGCAGTGGTCCAAACCTCTACGAGCAGTACTTC. Amino acid sequence: CASSGPNLYEQYF.

The gene calls are TRBV23-1 and TRBJ2-5; D possibly uses TRBD1 or TRBD2 (5 bases each). TRBV23-1 falls under the ORF class, with uncertain function. V was pared by 2 bases and J by 5 bases, with 15 bases between. The CDR3 length is 15 residues. CDR3 amino acids: CASSQGRDRPETQYF. The DNA of the CDR3 is TGCGCCAGCAGTCAAGGCAGGGACCGCCCGGAGACCCAGTACTTC.

This clone was found a few times. This chain connects TRBV18 to TRBJ1-3, with D uncertain. The CDR3 spans 15 residues. Per the germline V gene, CDR1 is KGHSH and CDR2 is LQKENI. V was clipped by 2 bases and J by 2 bases, with 10 bases between them. The CDR3 loop is CASSPNSQAGNTIYF. CDR3 bases: TGTGCCAGCTCACCAAATTCGCAGGCTGGAAACACCATATATTTT.

This clone was observed a few times. The chain joins TRBV25-1 to TRBJ2-5; D remains ambiguous. V lost 0 bases to trimming and J lost 5 bases, with 7 bases between them. Germline assignment: CDR1 MGHDK and CDR2 SYGVNS. The CDR3 spans 13 residues. CDR3 residues: CASSEYLEETQYF. Here the CDR3 DNA reads TGTGCCAGCAGTGAATATTTAGAGGAGACCCAGTACTTC.

This clone was seen just once. The chain is built from TRBV5-1 and TRBJ2-5; 9 nucleotides match TRBD1. Germline-derived CDR1 and CDR2 are SGHRS and YFSETQ. Trimming cost V 6 bases and J 2 bases; bases outside gene matches: 5. The CDR3 length is 14 residues. The CDR3 loop reads CASTQQGAQETQYF. For the CDR3, the DNA is TGCGCCAGCACACAACAGGGGGCTCAAGAGACCCAGTACTTC.

The chain carries TRBV6-6 and TRBJ2-2; 10 bases map to TRBD1. Germline V gene data show CDR1 as MNHNY and CDR2 as SVGAGI (reference sequence). This CDR3 has 16 residues. The V gene end was trimmed by 7 bases and the J gene end by 5 bases; junction bases not matched to a gene: 10. The CDR3 coding sequence is TGTGCCAGCAAATCCGGGACAGGGGTTGTTACCGGGGAGCTGTTTTTT. This translates into CASKSGTGVVTGELFF.

The chain joins TRBV29-1 to TRBJ1-2; TRBD1 is a possible D gene (6 bases). The CDR3 length is 12 residues. Trimming removed 8 bases from V and 8 bases from J, with 18 bases in between. Germline CDR1 reads SQVTM; CDR2 reads ANQGSEA. In DNA form, the CDR3 reads TGCAGCTGGTCGACAGGCCTAGAAGGCTACACCTTC. It codes for CSWSTGLEGYTF.

The V and J genes are TRBV5-1 and TRBJ2-3, with D tentatively TRBD2 (6 bases). The CDR3 extends over 19 amino acids. CDR1 and CDR2 (germline): SGHRS, YFSETQ. Trimming took off 3 bases at V and 0 bases at J, with 23 bases between the two ends. The CDR3 coding sequence is TGCGCCAGCAGCTGGAACCCTCTCGGGGCGGGGCTCAGCACAGATACGCAGTATTTT. This translates into CASSWNPLGAGLSTDTQYF. The variable domain in full, completed from reference TRBV5-1 and TRBJ2-3, reads KAGVTQTPRYLIKTRGQQVTLSCSPISGHRSVSWYQQTPGQGLQFLFEYFSETQRNKGNFPGRFSGRQFSNSRSEMNVSTLELGDSALYLCASSWNPLGAGLSTDTQYFGPGTRLTVL.

The V call is TRBV30, the J call TRBJ2-7; 9 bases map to TRBD1. Trimming took 0 bases from V and 2 from J; bases not matched to a gene: 5. CDR3 size: 15 residues. The germline V gene has CDR1 GTSNPN and CDR2 SVGIG (reference sequence). The CDR3 DNA reads as TGTGCCTGGAGTGTTATGGGGACAGGGCCCTACGAGCAGTACTTC. It encodes CAWSVMGTGPYEQYF.

This clone has only a few counts. The J gene is TRBJ2-2, the V gene TRBV29-1; no clear D gene. V shed 1 base and J shed 1 base, with 7 bases lying between them. The CDR3 has 14 residues. Per the germline V gene, CDR1 is SQVTM and CDR2 is ANQGSEA. CDR3 in amino acids: CSVEGRKNTGELFF. CDR3 DNA sequence: TGCAGCGTTGAAGGACGGAAGAACACCGGGGAGCTGTTTTTT.

The genes are TRBV2 and TRBJ1-3; no clear D. V dropped 7 bases and J dropped 4 bases, with 5 bases sitting between them. CDR1 and CDR2 from the germline V gene are SNHLY and FYNNEI. CDR3 length: 11 residues. This chain's CDR3 is CASKMGNTIYF. The DNA for the CDR3 is TGTGCCAGCAAAATGGGAAACACCATATATTTT.

The rearrangement uses TRBV7-2 and TRBJ2-5; 10 nucleotides line up with TRBD2. In germline, CDR1 is SGHTA, CDR2 FQGNSA. This CDR3 has 14 amino acids. The trim removed 5 bases at V and 5 bases at J, leaving 5 bases unmatched. CDR3 sequence reads: CASSRGGLAETQYF. CDR3 sequence (DNA): TGTGCCAGCAGCCGTGGGGGACTAGCGGAGACCCAGTACTTC.

CDR3 bases: TGTGCCAGTAGTATATGGGTTAGCAATCAGCCCCAGCATTTT. Translated: CASSIWVSNQPQHF. The J gene is TRBJ1-5, the V gene TRBV19; D is uncertain. Germline lookup yields CDR1 LNHDA and CDR2 SQIVND (reference sequence). V gave up 2 bases and J gave up 0 bases, with 5 bases separating them. The CDR3 is 14 residues long.

This chain links TRBV7-2 with TRBJ1-4, with 8 bases aligning to TRBD1. CDR3 size: 14 residues. Germline-derived CDR1 and CDR2 are SGHTA and FQGNSA. V gave up 5 bases and J gave up 10 bases; unmatched junction bases: 9. The CDR3 region has the DNA TGTGCCAGCAGCCCAGACAGGGGATCTGGAAAACTGTTTTTT. It encodes CASSPDRGSGKLFF.

This clone was seen once. The rearrangement links TRBV29-1 to TRBJ1-1, with unresolved D. The germline gives CDR1 SQVTM, CDR2 ANQGSEA. CDR3 length: 11 amino acids. Trimming removed 2 bases from V and 6 bases from J, with 7 bases in between. The CDR3 DNA is TGCAGCGTTGAAAGGACCGCTGAAGCTTTCTTT. Translation: CSVERTAEAFF.

The genes are TRBV29-1 and TRBJ1-1, with D unresolved. The CDR3 sequence is 12 residues long. The germline V gene has CDR1 SQVTM and CDR2 ANQGSEA. V was pared by 4 bases and J by 7 bases, with 13 bases between. Here the CDR3 reads CSVVSFNLEAFF. The CDR3, as DNA: TGCAGCGTTGTTTCCTTCAACCTTGAAGCTTTCTTT.

This clone was detected only a few times. The sample holds other DNA sequences that translate to the same CDR3. The V gene is TRBV7-3, the J gene TRBJ2-5, with no clear D. V was trimmed by 0 bases and J by 5 bases, leaving 7 bases between them. CDR1 is SGHTA, CDR2 FQGTGA, per germline. There are 13 residues in the CDR3. CDR3 sequence reads: CASSLTPLETQYF. CDR3 nucleotides: TGTGCCAGCAGCTTAACGCCCCTTGAGACCCAGTACTTC.

V usage is TRBV30 and J usage is TRBJ1-5, with D perhaps matching TRBD1 (5 bases). The length of the CDR3 is 15 residues. V shed 1 base and J shed 1 base, with 11 bases lying between them. Germline loops: CDR1 GTSNPN, CDR2 SVGIG (reference sequence). CDR3: CAWSAGGSSNQPQHF. DNA of the CDR3: TGTGCCTGGAGTGCCGGGGGGTCAAGCAATCAGCCCCAGCATTTT.

This clone was counted between two and nine times. This chain connects TRBV18 to TRBJ2-3, with D unclear. Trimming cost V 0 bases and J 1 base, with 8 bases left between them. CDR1 and CDR2 (germline): KGHSH, LQKENI. The CDR3 spans 15 residues. The CDR3 loop is CASSPPSVGTDTQYF. In nucleotides, the CDR3 is TGTGCCAGCTCACCACCTTCGGTGGGCACAGATACGCAGTATTTT.

This clone was observed once. V gene TRBV25-1 combines with J gene TRBJ1-2, with TRBD1 identical over 7 bases. Germline V CDR1 and CDR2: MGHDK, SYGVNS. The V and J ends lost 3 bases and 1 base, in that order; junction bases with no gene match: 8. This CDR3 spans 16 amino acids. The CDR3 loop reads CASSESRTGVNYGYTF. CDR3 DNA sequence: TGTGCCAGCAGTGAGTCACGGACAGGCGTTAACTATGGCTACACCTTC.